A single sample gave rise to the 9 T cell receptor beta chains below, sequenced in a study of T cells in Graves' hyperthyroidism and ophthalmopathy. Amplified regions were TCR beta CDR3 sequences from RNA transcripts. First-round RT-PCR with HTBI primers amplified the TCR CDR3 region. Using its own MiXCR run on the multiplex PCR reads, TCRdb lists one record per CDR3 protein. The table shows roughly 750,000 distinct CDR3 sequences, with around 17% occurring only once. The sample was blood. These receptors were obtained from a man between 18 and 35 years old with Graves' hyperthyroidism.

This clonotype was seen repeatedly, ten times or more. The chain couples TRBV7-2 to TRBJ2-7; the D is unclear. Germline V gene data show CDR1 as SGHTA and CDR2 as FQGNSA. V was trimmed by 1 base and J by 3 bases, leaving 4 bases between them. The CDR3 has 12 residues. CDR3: CASSLVRYEQYF. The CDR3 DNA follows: TGTGCCAGCAGCTTAGTCCGCTACGAGCAGTACTTC. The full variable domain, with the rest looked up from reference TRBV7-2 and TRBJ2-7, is GAGVSQSPSNKVTEKGKDVELRCDPISGHTALYWYRQSLGQGLEFLIYFQGNSAPDKSGLPSDRFSAERTGGSVSTLTIQRTQQEDSAVYLCASSLVRYEQYFGPGTRLTVT.

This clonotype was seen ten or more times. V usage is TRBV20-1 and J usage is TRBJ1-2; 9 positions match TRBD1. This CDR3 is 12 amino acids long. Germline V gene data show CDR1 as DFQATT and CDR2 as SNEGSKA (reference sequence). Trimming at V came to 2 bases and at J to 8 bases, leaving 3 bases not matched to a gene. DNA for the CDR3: TGCAGTGCTAGACAACAGGGGGCGGGCTACACCTTC. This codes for CSARQQGAGYTF.

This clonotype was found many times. CDR3 coding DNA: TGTGCCAGCAGGCCCCACGGGAGGGCTCTCGACGAGCAGTACTTC. As protein: CASRPHGRALDEQYF. The chain combines TRBV6-1 with TRBJ2-7; 8 positions match TRBD2. There are 15 residues in the CDR3. Trimming removed 6 bases from V and 5 bases from J; junction bases left unmatched: 12. Germline values: CDR1 MNHNS, CDR2 SASEGT.

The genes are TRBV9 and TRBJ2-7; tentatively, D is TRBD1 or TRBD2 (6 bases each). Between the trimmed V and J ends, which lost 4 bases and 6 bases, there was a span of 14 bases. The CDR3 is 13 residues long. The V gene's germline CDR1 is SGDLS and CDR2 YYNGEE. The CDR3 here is CASSPLGGSEQYF. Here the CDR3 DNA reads TGTGCCAGCAGCCCCCTGGGGGGCTCCGAGCAGTACTTC.

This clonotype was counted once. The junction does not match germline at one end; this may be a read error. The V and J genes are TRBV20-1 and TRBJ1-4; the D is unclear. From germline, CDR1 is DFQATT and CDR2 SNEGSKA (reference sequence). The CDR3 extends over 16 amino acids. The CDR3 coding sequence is TGCAGTGCTAGAGACCGAGGGCCGACAACTAATGGAAAACTGTTTTTT. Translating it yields CSARDRGPTTNGKLFF.

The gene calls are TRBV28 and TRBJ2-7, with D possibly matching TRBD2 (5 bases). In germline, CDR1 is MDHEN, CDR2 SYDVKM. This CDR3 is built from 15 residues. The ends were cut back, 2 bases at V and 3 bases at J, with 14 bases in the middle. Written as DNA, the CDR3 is TGTGCCAGCAGTTTAGCGGCGGGTGGGAACTACGAGCAGTACTTC. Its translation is CASSLAAGGNYEQYF.

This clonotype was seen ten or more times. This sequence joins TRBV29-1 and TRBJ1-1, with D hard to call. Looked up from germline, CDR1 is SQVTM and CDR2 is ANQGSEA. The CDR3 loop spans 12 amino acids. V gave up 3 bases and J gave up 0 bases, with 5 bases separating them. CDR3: CSVDSMNTEAFF. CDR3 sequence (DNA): TGCAGCGTTGACAGTATGAACACTGAAGCTTTCTTT.

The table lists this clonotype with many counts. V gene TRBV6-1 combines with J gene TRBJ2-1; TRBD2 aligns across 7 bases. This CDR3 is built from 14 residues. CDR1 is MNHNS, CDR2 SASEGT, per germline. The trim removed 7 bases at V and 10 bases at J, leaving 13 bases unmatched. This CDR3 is CASIIGTTPREQFF. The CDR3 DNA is TGTGCCAGCATAATCGGGACTACGCCACGGGAGCAGTTCTTC.

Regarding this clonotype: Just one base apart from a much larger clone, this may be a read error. This CDR3 is CASSLKNYGYTF. CDR3 sequence (DNA): TGTGCCAGCAGCTTAAAGAACTATGGCTACACCTTC. The chain combines TRBV7-9 with TRBJ1-2; D gene ambiguous. V was cut by 2 bases and J by 2 bases, with 3 bases left in between. The germline CDR1 and CDR2 sequences are SEHNR and FQNEAQ (reference sequence). The CDR3 extends over 12 amino acids.